A selection of T cell receptor beta chains follows, all from one sample in a study of technical replicates of blood from a few donors. TCRdb keeps only in-frame clones here, not all; method: immunoSEQ multiplex PCR. Found here are around 50,000 clones, approximately 94% of them singletons; the top ten hold about 0.2%. Sequencing used T cells isolated from PBMCs. These receptors were collected from a human donor in good health. The CDR3 runs from the conserved cysteine through the conserved F or W. The order of the fields is V gene, clone size, D gene, J gene, CDR3 DNA, CDR3 protein. The D gene is left open where the match is weak. A row's size may be missing; if present it is once, few, many or a size class.

TRBV10-1,.,TRBD2,TRBJ2-1,TGCGCCAGCGGTAGCGGGGAGGGCTCCTACAATGAGCAGTTCTTC,CASGSGEGSYNEQFF
TRBV10-1,.,.,TRBJ1-2,TGCGCCAGCAGTGAGCACCAGGGAAATAGTTACTATGGCTACACCTTC,CASSEHQGNSYYGYTF
TRBV13,.,.,TRBJ1-2,TGTGCCAGCAGCTTAGGCGACGCGGGAATCTATGGCTACACCTTC,CASSLGDAGIYGYTF
TRBV28,.,TRBD1,TRBJ2-7,TGTGCCAGCAGAGCGCCGGGACAGGGGTACGAGCAGTACTTC,CASRAPGQGYEQYF
TRBV5-4,.,.,TRBJ1-2,TGTGCCAGCAGCGTATCGCCGGAGACAGAGTATGGCTACACCTTC,CASSVSPETEYGYTF
TRBV5-4,.,.,TRBJ2-7,TGTGCCAGCAGCTTGGCAACAGGGCTTGCCTACGAGCAGTACTTC,CASSLATGLAYEQYF
TRBV6-6,.,.,TRBJ1-4,TGTGCCTCCACCCATGCGGGGAAGAGTAATGAAAAACTGTTTTTT,CASTHAGKSNEKLFF
TRBV28,.,.,TRBJ2-7,TGTGCCAGCAGTTTGGGGGGGCCGTCGTACTTC,CASSLGGPSYF
TRBV7-9,.,.,TRBJ1-1,TGTGCCAGCAGCTCTAAAGAGGGTTACACTGAAGCTTTCTTT,CASSSKEGYTEAFF
TRBV9,.,TRBD1,TRBJ1-1,TGTGCCAGCAGCGAACAGGGGGCAGACACTGAAGCTTTCTTT,CASSEQGADTEAFF
TRBV28,.,.,TRBJ2-7,TGTGCCAGCAGTGATAGTAACTACGAGCAGTACTTC,CASSDSNYEQYF
TRBV11-2,once,TRBD2,TRBJ2-3,TGTGCCAGCAGCTTAAGGGCGGGAGGGCCCGTGGATACGCAGTATTTT,CASSLRAGGPVDTQYF
TRBV28,.,.,TRBJ1-2,TGTGCCAGCAGTTTTCCTACACCTCTCAGGGTAGCTAACTATGGCTACACCTTC,CASSFPTPLRVANYGYTF
TRBV7-2,.,.,TRBJ2-5,TGTGCCAGCAGCCCCGGGACTGGGCCGTGGGAGACCCAGTACTTC,CASSPGTGPWETQYF
TRBV18,once,TRBD2,TRBJ2-7,TGTGCCAGCTCACCGAGGAGCGGGAGTTCCTACGAGCAGTACTTC,CASSPRSGSSYEQYF
TRBV5-4,.,.,TRBJ1-5,TGTGCCAGCAGCTTGACCGGGGGCAATCAGCCCCAGCATTTT,CASSLTGGNQPQHF
TRBV6-5,.,TRBD2,TRBJ2-7,TGTGCCAGCCGCGGGAGCTTCTACGAGCAGTACTTC,CASRGSFYEQYF
TRBV7-9,.,.,TRBJ2-3,TGTGCCAGCAGCCCGAAGCAGCGGACCGAAGATACGCAGTATTTT,CASSPKQRTEDTQYF
TRBV18,.,.,TRBJ1-5,TGTGCCAGCTCATGGGTGGAAGGGGGAAATCAGCCCCAGCATTTT,CASSWVEGGNQPQHF
TRBV10-1,.,.,TRBJ1-1,TGCGCCAGCAGTGATGCGAGGAACACTGAAGCTTTCTTT,CASSDARNTEAFF
TRBV7-9,.,TRBD2,TRBJ2-3,TGTGCCAGCAGCTTACGGACTAGTCGTGGCTACACAGATACGCAGTATTTT,CASSLRTSRGYTDTQYF
TRBV5-1,.,TRBD2,TRBJ2-1,TGCGCCAGCAGCCCGGGACTAGCGAGCTACAATGAGCAGTTCTTC,CASSPGLASYNEQFF
TRBV10-1,.,TRBD2,TRBJ2-7,TGCGCCAGCAGTGACCCGCGGGGGGGTACCTACGAGCAGTACTTC,CASSDPRGGTYEQYF
TRBV10-2,.,TRBD1,TRBJ2-7,TGCGCCAGCAGTGGGGACAGCCGGGACGAGCAGTACTTC,CASSGDSRDEQYF
TRBV18,.,.,TRBJ1-4,TGTGCCAGTAAAGCCGCAACTAATGAAAAACTGTTTTTT,CASKAATNEKLFF
TRBV18,.,.,TRBJ1-2,TGTGCCAGCTCACCAAGATTGGGGGCGGATGGCTACACCTTC,CASSPRLGADGYTF
TRBV11-2,.,TRBD2,TRBJ2-7,TGTGCCAGCAGCTTAGTTCTCTTGGGGGAGGGCGAGCAGTACTTC,CASSLVLLGEGEQYF
TRBV9,.,.,TRBJ2-3,TGTGCCAGCAGCGTAAGGTCCGGCGGGGGCGACACAGATACGCAGTATTTT,CASSVRSGGGDTDTQYF
TRBV15,.,.,TRBJ1-2,TGTGCCACCAGCAGAGATTCGTCCGGCGGCTATGGCTACACCTTC,CATSRDSSGGYGYTF
TRBV5-1,.,TRBD2,TRBJ2-1,TGCGCCAGCAGCGTCGGGACTAGCGGGAGCCCTTACAATGAGCAGTTCTTC,CASSVGTSGSPYNEQFF
TRBV11-2,.,TRBD2,TRBJ2-7,TGTGCCAGCAGCGGGCACGGGACTACTAACACCTACGAGCAGTACTTC,CASSGHGTTNTYEQYF
TRBV6-5,.,.,TRBJ2-2,TGTGCCAGCAGTTACTCTTTGGGCGCCGGGGAGCTGTTTTTT,CASSYSLGAGELFF
TRBV5-1,.,.,TRBJ1-2,TGCGCCAGCAGCCGGAACCCTACCACAAAGAGGACGGGATCTACTCTTTATGGCTACACCTTC,CASSRNPTTKRTGSTLYGYTF
TRBV7-6,.,TRBD1,TRBJ2-5,TGTGCCAGCAGCTTATTAGAGACAGGGGGTTTTCAAGAGACCCAGTACTTC,CASSLLETGGFQETQYF
TRBV7-8,once,.,TRBJ2-7,TGTGCCAGCCACAGTTCCTCCTACGAGCAGTACTTC,CASHSSSYEQYF
TRBV7-9,.,.,TRBJ1-2,TGTGCCAGCAGCTTTATGGGGGCGCGCGGCTACACCTTC,CASSFMGARGYTF
TRBV29-1,.,TRBD1,TRBJ1-1,TGCAGCGAACCGGGACAGGGGATGACTGAAGCTTTCTTT,CSEPGQGMTEAFF
TRBV28,.,.,TRBJ2-6,TGTGCCAGCTTTCGGGGAACTGGGGCCAACGTCCTGACTTTC,CASFRGTGANVLTF
TRBV15,.,.,TRBJ1-3,TGTGCCACCAGCAGCACAGGTAGAGCTGGAAACACCATATATTTT,CATSSTGRAGNTIYF
TRBV7-8,.,TRBD2,TRBJ2-5,TGTGCCAGCAGCCACCAATTCGGGAGGGAGACCCAGTACTTC,CASSHQFGRETQYF
TRBV10-2,once,TRBD1,TRBJ2-2,TGCGCCAGCAGCCTAACAGGGGTAGCTAACACCGGGGAGCTGTTTTTT,CASSLTGVANTGELFF